Described below is a single T cell receptor (beta chain) sequence and its context. As yet, its antigen is unknown. TCRdb keeps only in-frame clones here, not all; method: immunoSEQ multiplex PCR. This sample has hundreds of thousands of clones; 95% to 97% occur once, and the top ten carry 0.06%. The entry originates in a study of shared clonotypes between healthy human individuals. As for the study in general: Every donor yielded three CD4 naive, three CD4 memory, two CD8 naive and one CD8 memory plate.

Donors comprised only Caucasian adults living in Nashville, Tennessee. General study results and limits: In four donors, around 4.5% of naive CD4 clonotypes appeared in common. Depth was large, yet rarefaction showed that sorted-subset sequencing was incomplete.

The V end was cut by 3 bases, the J end by 7 bases, with 19 bases between. Germline V lookup: CDR1 SGHVS, CDR2 FQNEAQ. The CDR3 length is 17 residues. This clonotype originated in a woman younger than 45 in good health. The chain has TRBV7-8 and TRBJ1-6; D possibly corresponds to TRBD1 (6 bases). The sequenced material came from naive CD4+ T cells sorted from blood. Stated subset: CD45RA+ positively selected. In DNA form, the CDR3 reads TGTGCCAGCAGCTTGGGTTTAGGACAGTCCTCAAATTCACCCCTCCACTTT. Translating gives CASSLGLGQSSNSPLHF.